A single sample is the source of the 30 T cell receptor beta chains below, sequenced in a study of T-cell memory formation after mild COVID-19. MiXCR, run by TCRdb on the 5' RACE reads, gives a single entry per CDR3 protein. The sample lists about 350,000 distinct CDR3 sequences; roughly 15% were seen once. The source material was PBMCs or a T cell subset sorted from them (not recorded which). Every receptor here comes from a man aged 18 to 30 who had mild COVID-19 (a few samples of this study predate the infection). Cell type and time point are not known.

This clonotype was detected only a few times. The genes are TRBV14 and TRBJ2-3, with 9 bases that match TRBD2. CDR1 is SGHDN and CDR2 is FVKESK in the germline V gene. The trim removed 1 base at V and 7 bases at J, leaving 6 bases unmatched. The CDR3 extends over 15 amino acids. The CDR3 sequence: CASSQGLAGLNTQYF. The DNA of the CDR3 is TGTGCCAGCAGCCAAGGGCTAGCGGGGTTGAATACGCAGTATTTT.

This clonotype was seen more than once but under ten times. CDR3 nucleotide sequence: TGCAGCGTCCATGCGGGCTCTGGGGCCAACGTCCTGACTTTC. Protein: CSVHAGSGANVLTF. V is TRBV29-1 and J is TRBJ2-6; perhaps TRBD2 as D (5 bases). The CDR3 totals 14 residues. V was cut by 6 bases and J by 0 bases, with 9 bases left in between. Germline V gene sequence: CDR1 SQVTM, CDR2 ANQGSEA.

Only a few counts were recorded for this clonotype. This chain connects TRBV11-2 to TRBJ1-2; 10 nucleotides match TRBD1. Per germline, CDR1 SGHAT and CDR2 FQNNGV. Germline trimming cut 2 bases from V and 3 bases from J; bases unmatched to any gene: 12. The CDR3 runs 18 residues. In nucleotides, the CDR3 is TGTGCCAGCAGCTTACTTTACAGGACAGGGGGTAGGGACTATGGCTACACCTTC. Encoded protein: CASSLLYRTGGRDYGYTF.

This clonotype was counted only a few times. This chain uses TRBV20-1 with TRBJ1-6, with a tentative D call TRBD1 (5 bases). The CDR3 totals 13 residues. V was clipped by 3 bases and J by 8 bases, with 11 bases between them. CDR1 DFQATT and CDR2 SNEGSKA come from the germline V gene (reference sequence). CDR3 residues: CSASNRLDSPLHF. Here the CDR3 DNA reads TGCAGTGCTAGTAACAGGCTGGATTCACCCCTCCACTTT.

V is TRBV2 and J is TRBJ2-5, with 14 bases identical to TRBD2. The germline V gene encodes CDR1 SNHLY and CDR2 FYNNEI. Trimming at V came to 6 bases and at J to 4 bases, leaving 7 bases not matched to a gene. The CDR3 extends over 16 amino acids. The CDR3 loop is CASREPGLAGVETQYF. The CDR3 nucleotides are TGTGCCAGCAGAGAACCGGGACTAGCGGGGGTAGAGACCCAGTACTTC.

The chain couples TRBV7-8 to TRBJ1-5; possibly TRBD1 for D (5 bases). The CDR3 runs to 15 residues. Trimming removed 5 bases at V and 2 bases at J, with 13 bases between. The V gene's germline CDR1 is SGHVS and CDR2 FQNEAQ. The CDR3 DNA reads as TGTGCCAGCAGCGGGCGGCGACAGCGCAATCAGCCCCAGCATTTT. The encoded protein is CASSGRRQRNQPQHF.

This clonotype was detected only a few times. This chain joins TRBV5-6 and TRBJ1-1; D is ambiguous. Per the germline V gene, CDR1 is SGHDT and CDR2 is YYEEEE. This CDR3 is 13 amino acids long. The germline V and J ends were trimmed by 1 base and 11 bases, with 15 bases remaining between them. The CDR3 protein is CASSLYGGNMAFF. The CDR3 coding sequence is TGTGCCAGCAGCTTGTATGGAGGGAATATGGCTTTCTTT. Using reference TRBV5-6 and TRBJ1-1 for the parts outside the CDR3, the full variable domain is DAGVTQSPTHLIKTRGQQVTLRCSPKSGHDTVSWYQQALGQGPQFIFQYYEEEERQRGNFPDRFSGHQFPNYSSELNVNALLLGDSALYLCASSLYGGNMAFFGQGTRLTVV.

The chain recombines TRBV10-3 with TRBJ1-2; TRBD1 matches 7 bases. Per the germline V gene, CDR1 is ENHRY and CDR2 is SYGVKD. Trimming cost V 6 bases and J 1 base; bases outside gene matches: 5. The CDR3 is 14 amino acids. The CDR3 DNA reads as TGTGCCATCAGAGGGACAGTTCTTAACTATGGCTACACCTTC. This sequence encodes CAIRGTVLNYGYTF.

This clonotype has more than one count but fewer than ten. The V call is TRBV18, the J call TRBJ2-4; TRBD1 agrees at 10 bases. J was trimmed by 6 bases and V by 6 bases; bases with no gene match: 5. The CDR3 runs 14 residues. Germline-derived CDR1 and CDR2 are KGHSH and LQKENI. Written as DNA, the CDR3 is TGTGCCAGCTCGCCGGACAGGGGGAGAAACATTCAGTACTTC. It is translated as CASSPDRGRNIQYF.

This clonotype was counted a few times. The V call is TRBV5-1, the J call TRBJ2-7; 11 nucleotides match TRBD2. Germline loops: CDR1 SGHRS, CDR2 YFSETQ. The V and J ends lost 3 bases and 4 bases, in that order; junction bases with no gene match: 9. CDR3 length: 16 residues. The CDR3 sequence: CASSYIAGGSPYEQYF. The CDR3 bases are TGCGCCAGCAGCTATATAGCGGGGGGGTCCCCTTACGAGCAGTACTTC.

The sample holds a few counts of this clonotype. This rearrangement joins TRBV4-3 to TRBJ2-3; D is unclear. The V gene lost 0 bases and the J gene lost 3 bases, with 7 bases spanning the gap. Germline V lookup: CDR1 LGHNA, CDR2 YSLEER. The CDR3 runs to 14 residues. CDR3 sequence (DNA): TGCGCCAGCAGCCAAGATTCAGCGACAGATACGCAGTATTTT. Translating gives CASSQDSATDTQYF.

This clonotype was counted at least ten times. This chain connects TRBV7-9 to TRBJ2-7; a possible D gene is TRBD2 (5 bases). CDR3 size: 13 residues. Trimming stripped 5 bases from V and 0 bases from J, with 8 bases between. Germline V gene data show CDR1 as SEHNR and CDR2 as FQNEAQ (reference sequence). The CDR3 loop is CASSPRGSYEQYF. The CDR3 nucleotides read TGTGCCAGCAGCCCCCGGGGCTCCTACGAGCAGTACTTC.

This clonotype was picked up a small number of times. The chain couples TRBV7-6 to TRBJ2-1, with D perhaps being TRBD1 or TRBD2 (5 bases each). The CDR3 loop spans 14 amino acids. V lost 3 bases and J 6 bases, leaving 12 bases between the germline ends. Germline loops: CDR1 SGHVS, CDR2 FNYEAQ. The CDR3 protein is CASSFGGPGNEQFF. The CDR3 coding sequence is TGTGCCAGCAGCTTTGGGGGACCCGGCAATGAGCAGTTCTTC.

This sequence joins TRBV5-1 and TRBJ2-7; maybe TRBD1 (6 bases). Germline CDR1 SGHRS, CDR2 YFSETQ. This CDR3 is built from 14 residues. Trimming stripped 4 bases from V and 3 bases from J, with 14 bases between. The CDR3 region has the DNA TGCGCCAGCAGCCCAGGGGACACCCTCTACGAGCAGTACTTC. Residues: CASSPGDTLYEQYF.

This sequence joins TRBV19 and TRBJ1-1, with 8 bases fitting TRBD1. The CDR3 loop spans 15 amino acids. V lost 1 base and J lost 4; bases outside the gene matches: 5. CDR1 and CDR2 (germline): LNHDA, SQIVND (reference sequence). The CDR3 DNA follows: TGTGCCAGTAGTATAGGTCAGGGGGCGGTCACTGAAGCTTTCTTT. It translates to CASSIGQGAVTEAFF.

This clonotype was counted only a few times. CDR3 in amino acids: CASSYQQGEETQYF. The CDR3 coding sequence is TGTGCCAGCAGCTACCAACAGGGGGAAGAGACCCAGTACTTC. The genes are TRBV5-6 and TRBJ2-5; 8 nucleotides line up with TRBD1. The CDR3 has 14 amino acids. Germline V gene data show CDR1 as SGHDT and CDR2 as YYEEEE. The junction had 4 bases not matched to a gene; V was cut back by 3 bases and J by 3 bases.

This clonotype was observed a handful of times. V and J are TRBV4-2 and TRBJ1-3; maybe TRBD1 (5 bases). Looked up from germline, CDR1 is LGHNA and CDR2 is YNFKEQ. The ends were cut back, 0 bases at V and 0 bases at J, with 12 bases in the middle. This CDR3 region has 17 residues. The DNA of the CDR3 is TGTGCCAGCAGCCAAGATCCGGGGGGATACTCTGGAAACACCATATATTTT. Protein: CASSQDPGGYSGNTIYF.

This clonotype showed up just a few times. The J gene is TRBJ2-3, the V gene TRBV12-3 or TRBV12-4, with D possibly being TRBD1 or TRBD2 (5 bases each). This CDR3 has 15 amino acids. The V end lost 5 bases, the J end lost 4 bases, and 16 bases lay between the germline ends. The CDR3 coding sequence is TGTGCCAGCAGTCCCGGGGCCAACGAGCCAGATACGCAGTATTTT. It yields the protein CASSPGANEPDTQYF.

The chain uses TRBV10-3 and TRBJ1-3; the D is unclear. The germline gives CDR1 ENHRY, CDR2 SYGVKD. V was shortened by 11 bases and J by 0 bases, with 11 bases between the two germline ends. The CDR3 has 13 residues. The CDR3 sequence is CACHRDSGNTIYF. CDR3 bases: TGTGCCTGCCACCGCGACTCTGGAAACACCATATATTTT.

This clonotype showed up just a few times. The CDR3 reads CASTRGRGSSYEQYV. Written as DNA, the CDR3 is TGTGCCAGCACCCGAGGACGGGGAAGCTCCTACGAGCAGTACGTC. This chain connects TRBV28 to TRBJ2-7, with D possibly TRBD2 on 5 matching bases. This CDR3 contains 15 residues. Germline V gives CDR1 MDHEN, CDR2 SYDVKM. V was cut by 7 bases and J by 0 bases, with 16 bases left in between.

Only a few counts were recorded for this clonotype. CDR3 protein: CASSGRTSGAYNEQFF. The CDR3 DNA follows: TGTGCCAGCAGCGGACGGACTAGCGGGGCATACAATGAGCAGTTCTTC. This sequence joins TRBV9 and TRBJ2-1; 12 bases fit TRBD2. CDR1 and CDR2 (germline): SGDLS, YYNGEE. The V segment lost 3 bases and the J segment 4 bases; nucleotides outside the gene matches: 5. The CDR3 loop spans 16 amino acids.

This clonotype was counted between two and nine times. This chain uses TRBV5-1 with TRBJ2-1; D uncertain. V lost 1 base and J lost 5, with 7 bases in between. There are 13 residues in the CDR3. Germline V lookup: CDR1 SGHRS, CDR2 YFSETQ. In DNA form, the CDR3 reads TGCGCCAGCAGCTTGCCTAACAACAATGAGCAGTTCTTC. As protein: CASSLPNNNEQFF.

This clonotype showed up just a few times. The chain is built from TRBV6-6 and TRBJ1-2, with D possibly being TRBD1 (5 bases). Per the germline V gene, CDR1 is MNHNY and CDR2 is SVGAGI (reference sequence). Trimming removed 6 bases at V and 10 bases at J, with 21 bases between. The length of the CDR3 is 14 residues. In DNA form, the CDR3 reads TGTGCCAGCAGGGACGGGACTTTGGGGTCAACCTACACCTTC. This sequence encodes CASRDGTLGSTYTF.

V gene TRBV4-3 combines with J gene TRBJ1-1; tentatively, D is TRBD1 (6 bases). The CDR3 length is 14 residues. Trimming took off 5 bases at V and 1 base at J, with 11 bases between the two ends. Germline loops: CDR1 LGHNA, CDR2 YSLEER. The CDR3 region is CASSSMTGNTEAFF. CDR3 sequence (DNA): TGCGCCAGCAGCTCAATGACAGGGAACACTGAAGCTTTCTTT.

This clonotype was counted only a few times. The chain recombines TRBV6-5 with TRBJ2-1, with TRBD1 matching over 9 bases. The V segment lost 0 bases and the J segment 4 bases; nucleotides outside the gene matches: 7. The CDR3 is 17 residues long. Germline V gives CDR1 MNHEY, CDR2 SVGAGI. The CDR3 DNA is TGTGCCAGCAGTTACTCTACAGGGGGCCATAGATACAATGAGCAGTTCTTC. This encodes CASSYSTGGHRYNEQFF.

This clonotype turned up a few times. This chain joins TRBV2 and TRBJ2-7, with 12 bases that match TRBD2. The germline CDR1 and CDR2 sequences are SNHLY and FYNNEI. The ends lost 6 bases at V and 3 bases at J; junction bases unmatched: 9. The CDR3 loop spans 16 amino acids. In DNA, the CDR3 is TGTGCCAGCAGGGACCGCAGACTAGCGGGGGTCTACGAGCAGTACGTC. Its translation: CASRDRRLAGVYEQYV.

The V call is TRBV6-5, the J call TRBJ1-2; D gene uncertain. V was shortened by 6 bases and J by 4 bases, with 15 bases between the two germline ends. Germline CDR1 MNHEY, CDR2 SVGAGI. The CDR3 loop spans 14 amino acids. The CDR3 is CASSHLLQPYGYTF. DNA for the CDR3: TGTGCCAGCAGCCATCTCCTCCAGCCCTATGGCTACACCTTC.

This clonotype showed up just a few times. V gene TRBV5-1 combines with J gene TRBJ2-1, with TRBD2 identical over 13 bases. The CDR3 spans 14 residues. With V trimmed by 6 bases and J by 7 bases, 4 bases remained unmatched. Looked up from germline, CDR1 is SGHRS and CDR2 is YFSETQ. CDR3: CASKGTSGVNEQFF. Here the CDR3 DNA reads TGCGCCAGCAAGGGGACTAGCGGGGTGAATGAGCAGTTCTTC.

The V call is TRBV6-2 or TRBV6-3, the J call TRBJ2-1; D is tentatively TRBD1 or TRBD2 (6 bases each). Germline CDR1 MNHEY, CDR2 SVGEGT. Trimming took 10 bases from V and 13 from J, leaving 23 bases between them. The CDR3 is made up of 13 amino acids. The CDR3 DNA reads TGTGCCACCACCCGGGGGCAGGATAATTTCCAGTTCTTC. The encoded protein is CATTRGQDNFQFF.

There are a few counts of this clonotype. Mismatch with germline at one junction end may stem from a read error. V and J are TRBV5-1 and TRBJ2-1; D remains ambiguous. Per the germline V gene, CDR1 is SGHRS and CDR2 is YFSETQ. This CDR3 spans 12 amino acids. As DNA, the CDR3 is TGTGCCAGCAGCTTCAAGCGCTATGAGCAGTTCTTC. It yields the protein CASSFKRYEQFF.